The present TCR beta chain was sequenced within a study of T cell changes during pregnancy in multiple sclerosis. Sequencing used immunoSEQ multiplex PCR; TCRdb keeps in-frame clones, though not all of them. This sample yields some 38,000 clones, of which about 91% are seen a single time; 0.35% to 0.55% belongs to the top ten. V was pared by 2 bases and J by 4 bases, with 18 bases between. Germline assignment: CDR1 SGHNT and CDR2 YENEEA. The CDR3 is made up of 17 amino acids. The clonotype was recovered from a female donor in good health, enrolled as a control in a pregnancy study. The sequences come from CD4+ T cells from peripheral blood mononuclear cells, collected in the third trimester of pregnancy. The chain joins TRBV11-3 to TRBJ2-1, with D perhaps TRBD2 (6 bases). The DNA of the CDR3 is TGTGCCAGCAGCTTAAACTACCGGCCTAGCGAGTACAATGAGCAGTTCTTC. Its translation is CASSLNYRPSEYNEQFF.